Listed below are T cell receptor beta chains from one sample, sequenced in a study of molecular identifiers for immune sequencing clone quantification. Using its own MiXCR run on the PCR reads, TCRdb lists one record per CDR3 protein. The sample contains over 300,000 distinct CDR3 sequences, 24% of which appear only once. The specimen sequenced was naive CD8+ T cells from blood, with Jurkat cell RNA spiked in. These receptors were taken from a human donor in good health. Some libraries in this study had Jurkat cell RNA spiked in. Both conserved end residues are trimmed from each CDR3.

V,CDR3
TRBV4-3,ASSQDGTRAYNEQF
TRBV3-1,ASGTSGINEQF
TRBV4-2,ASSQDFSSGTPYEQY
TRBV7-8,ASTFGTPLGTDTQY
TRBV12-3/TRBV12-4,ASSLGATATLSILF
TRBV27,ASSLSGEARDTQY
TRBV7-9,ASSPGQGRDEQF
TRBV19,ASSKLAESSYEQY
TRBV4-3,ASSHGVASGGENEQY
TRBV9,ASSVGTSEQETQY
TRBV27,ASSLSGGSGNTIY
TRBV30,AWSGGVGALYNEQF
TRBV29-1,SVVRGDWSDTQY
TRBV29-1,SVEDSSGGLTEAF
TRBV20-1,RARDVRGQLNTQY
TRBV20-1,SARGHWSEPQY